This T cell receptor (beta chain) comes out of a study of shared T cell receptors in the human thymus. This clone appeared a few times. TCRdb keeps only in-frame clones here, not all; method: immunoSEQ multiplex PCR. The sample comprises 540,000 or so clones, 75% to 85% of which are singletons, and 0.013% rests with the top ten. The junction had 4 bases not matched to a gene; V was cut back by 4 bases and J by 2 bases. Germline lookup yields CDR1 SGHNT and CDR2 YYREEE (reference sequence). This CDR3 contains 14 residues. Another study also made use of these data, one on human thymus T cells. That source reports: Thymus was obtained from resections taken during corrective heart surgery.

Sequenced: thymocytes. V is TRBV5-4 and J is TRBJ2-7, with 9 bases identical to TRBD1. The receptor was derived from a boy younger than two with a congenital heart defect. DNA of the CDR3: TGTGCCAGCAGCAGTACAGGGGGCCCCTACGAGCAGTACTTC. Encoded protein: CASSSTGGPYEQYF. The full variable domain, completed using reference TRBV5-4 and TRBJ2-7, is ETGVTQSPTHLIKTRGQQVTLRCSSQSGHNTVSWYQQALGQGPQFIFQYYREEENGRGNFPPRFSGLQFPNYSSELNVNALELDDSALYLCASSSTGGPYEQYFGPGTRLTVT.